Here is one T cell receptor (beta chain) with its context. This sample stems from a study of cytomegalovirus exposure and HLA in healthy donors. Study background: Among the roughly 430 genotyped donors, more than 70% were placed in the Caucasian-associated ancestry cluster.

The PCR contained 60 Vbeta and 13 Jbeta primers. Using immunoSEQ multiplex PCR, the repertoire was profiled, and TCRdb retains in-frame clones only, with some absent. This table has 150,000 or so clones, approximately 82% appearing once. The germline V gene encodes CDR1 MDHEN and CDR2 SYDVKM. The CDR3 spans 14 residues. V lost 5 bases, J lost 0 bases, and 7 bases lay in between. The sample comprised PBMCs. The origin of this receptor is a young man in good health and CMV-seropositive. This chain links TRBV28 with TRBJ1-4; D unresolved. CDR3 nucleotide sequence: TGTGCCAGCAGTGAGCGGACAACTAATGAAAAACTGTTTTTT. Translated: CASSERTTNEKLFF.